The 7 T cell receptor beta chains presented below share a single source sample, sequenced in a study of T cell repertoires in cytomegalovirus infection. TCRdb re-analysed the reads in MiXCR, keeping a single row per CDR3 protein. The sample holds fewer than 200,000 distinct CDR3 sequences, around 15% seen once. The material sequenced was PBMCs. These receptors all stem from a human donor in good health (CMV status not recorded). Some clones in this sample may be carry-over from other donors' samples.

This clonotype was seen at least ten times. J is TRBJ1-1 and V is TRBV9; tentative D call: TRBD1 (5 bases). Deletions cut 8 bases from V and 4 bases from J, with 9 bases between. This CDR3 has 11 amino acids. CDR1 and CDR2 (germline): SGDLS, YYNGEE. The DNA for the CDR3 is TGTGCCAGTGGGGCGGGCACTGAAGCTTTCTTT. The encoded protein is CASGAGTEAFF.

This clonotype was observed many times. The chain has TRBV7-2 and TRBJ2-4; possibly TRBD1 or TRBD2 for D (6 bases each). CDR1 and CDR2 (germline): SGHTA, FQGNSA. The V gene lost 5 bases and the J gene lost 0 bases, with 11 bases spanning the gap. The CDR3 extends over 15 amino acids. The CDR3 coding sequence is TGTGCCAGCAGCGCGGGACAACTAGCCAAAAACATTCAGTACTTC. This codes for CASSAGQLAKNIQYF.

This chain joins TRBV7-3 and TRBJ2-3, with TRBD1 matching 8 bases. Germline CDR1 reads SGHTA; CDR2 reads FQGTGA. V lost 5 bases to trimming and J lost 3 bases; unmatched junction nucleotides: 7. The CDR3 runs 15 residues. CDR3 sequence: CASSRAGTGTDTQYF. The CDR3, as DNA: TGTGCCAGCAGCCGAGCCGGGACAGGAACAGATACGCAGTATTTT.

CDR3 loop: CASSSRLARKDGELFF. CDR3 DNA: TGTGCCAGCAGTTCCCGGCTAGCCCGTAAGGACGGGGAGCTGTTTTTT. V is TRBV27 and J is TRBJ2-2; D is possibly TRBD2 (5 bases). V dropped 4 bases and J dropped 7 bases, with 19 bases sitting between them. The germline gives CDR1 MNHEY, CDR2 SMNVEV (reference sequence). CDR3 size: 16 residues.

This clonotype has just a few counts. This chain links TRBV7-2 with TRBJ2-1; the match to TRBD2 covers 8 bases. Losses at the gene ends were 5 bases for V and 6 bases for J; bases not matched to a gene: 9. Germline V CDR1 and CDR2: SGHTA, FQGNSA. The CDR3 has 15 amino acids. The CDR3 loop is CASSVTGTSFNEQFF. The CDR3 DNA reads as TGTGCCAGCAGCGTCACCGGGACTAGTTTCAATGAGCAGTTCTTC.

The chain links TRBV6-1 to TRBJ1-5, with no clear D. Per the germline V gene, CDR1 is MNHNS and CDR2 is SASEGT. V lost 8 bases and J 6 bases, leaving 11 bases between the germline ends. This CDR3 is built from 12 residues. DNA of the CDR3: TGTGCCAGCGGGGTTTGGAGTCAGCCCCAGCATTTT. This sequence encodes CASGVWSQPQHF.

The sample holds many counts of this clonotype. The gene calls are TRBV12-3 or TRBV12-4 and TRBJ2-1, with 7 bases that match TRBD2. V shed 7 bases, J shed 0 bases, and the junction held 6 bases outside the gene matches. CDR3 length: 15 residues. The CDR3 here is CASTPAGLSYNEQFF. In nucleotides, the CDR3 is TGTGCCAGCACTCCAGCGGGGCTCTCCTACAATGAGCAGTTCTTC.